This T cell receptor beta chain was documented in a study of T cell responses to AZD1222 COVID-19 vaccine. Study-wide results and caveats: AZD1222 recipients seropositive at baseline numbered only six. There were mostly white British donors and more females than males, and clonal diversity was possibly underestimated.

Points on this clone: The antigen is unknown.

Germline CDR1 reads SGHRS; CDR2 reads YFSETQ. V shed 7 bases and J shed 8 bases, with 13 bases lying between them. CDR3 length: 13 amino acids. Measured with immunoSEQ multiplex PCR; TCRdb has only the in-frame clones, and not every one. The sample holds around 90,000 clones, 65% to 90% seen once. The input for sequencing was peripheral blood, taken on day 0 of AZD1222 vaccination. The chain combines TRBV5-1 with TRBJ1-6; D remains ambiguous. This TCR was recovered from an adult in good health. Here the CDR3 reads CASHGEGDSPLHF. DNA of the CDR3: TGCGCCAGCCACGGTGAAGGTGATTCACCCCTCCACTTT.